Described below is a single TCR beta chain sequence and its context. The antigen is undetermined. These data originate in a study of cytomegalovirus exposure and HLA in healthy donors. General study findings and limits: Reportedly, HLA-A and HLA-B alleles of most subjects were accurately predicted from TCR beta.

The primer mix had 60 Vbeta and 13 Jbeta primers. Original processing notes: Later analysis identified tens of millions of unique TCR beta chains, around 10 million shared. Sequencing was performed with immunoSEQ multiplex PCR; in TCRdb, only in-frame clones are kept and a portion is missing. V and J calls and clone size are as listed in that table; D and trimming were resolved from the DNA. The data hold 250,000 to 350,000 clones, with 80% to 90% observed a single time. The CDR3 has 15 residues. Germline V gives CDR1 LNHDA, CDR2 SQIVND (reference sequence). After removal of 5 bases from V and 2 bases from J, the junction contained 7 bases not matched to a gene.

Sequencing was carried out using PBMCs. V and J are TRBV19 and TRBJ2-7, with 9 bases lining up with TRBD1. This clonotype originated in a man aged 35 to 55 in good health and CMV-seropositive. In DNA form, the CDR3 reads TGTGCCAGTAGTCCGGGACAGGGCCCTACCTACGAGCAGTACTTC. Encoded protein: CASSPGQGPTYEQYF.